The sequence of this T cell receptor (beta chain) was determined in a study of CD8+ T cells in alopecia areata. General study results and limits: Among the 100 top clones, expanded CD8+ clones, like scalp clonality, were significantly decreased by tofacitinib. Under tofacitinib, numerous expanded lesional clonotypes remained detectable in scalp and blood.

With regard to this clone: No antigen is known for it.

After isolation, RNA underwent reverse transcription to generate cDNA as the sequencing template. Clones were sequenced by immunoSEQ multiplex PCR, and TCRdb holds only the in-frame ones, with some missing. The sample lists more than 95,000 clones, over 60% occurring once. The CDR3 is 15 amino acids. The V end was cut by 1 base, the J end by 1 base, with 10 bases between. Germline assignment: CDR1 SGHTA and CDR2 FQGNSA. The treatment here: oral pan-JAK inhibitor, 5-10 mg twice daily. Punch biopsies of lesional scalp, plus peripheral blood, were taken from alopecia areata patients. V gene TRBV7-2 combines with J gene TRBJ2-5, with TRBD2 as a possible D gene (5 bases). This TCR came from a human donor with alopecia areata. Source: CD4+ T cells sorted from blood, taken at week 4, from a patient treated with tofacitinib. The CDR3, as DNA: TGTGCCAGCAGCTTAGAATGGAGCGGCCAAGAGACCCAGTACTTC. Its protein is CASSLEWSGQETQYF.